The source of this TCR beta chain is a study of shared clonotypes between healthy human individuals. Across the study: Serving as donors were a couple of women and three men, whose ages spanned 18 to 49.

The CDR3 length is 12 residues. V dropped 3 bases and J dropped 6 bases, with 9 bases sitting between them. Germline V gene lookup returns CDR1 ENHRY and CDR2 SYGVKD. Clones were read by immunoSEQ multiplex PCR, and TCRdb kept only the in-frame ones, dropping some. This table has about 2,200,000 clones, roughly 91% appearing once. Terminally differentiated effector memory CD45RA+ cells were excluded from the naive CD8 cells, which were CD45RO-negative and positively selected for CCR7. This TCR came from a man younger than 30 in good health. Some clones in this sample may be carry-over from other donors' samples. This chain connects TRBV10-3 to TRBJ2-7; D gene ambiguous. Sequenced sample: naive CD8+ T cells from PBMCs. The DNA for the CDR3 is TGTGCCATCAGTGACCTCCCGGGCGAGCAGTACTTC. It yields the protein CAISDLPGEQYF.